This TCR beta chain was sequenced in a study of T cells after yellow fever vaccination. Study in general: Any fraction with a low cell number was prepared using SMART-Seq v4 Ultra Low Input.

This clonotype was recorded a few times. Antigen: not known. Universal primer sites and UMIs were introduced during 5'RACE template-switching synthesis of TCR cDNA. A single record per CDR3 protein comes from TCRdb applying MiXCR to the 5' RACE reads. The data contain roughly 50,000 distinct CDR3 sequences, roughly 7.5% of them singletons. Study results and caveats: Across the CD4 and CD8 compartments, a small share of clonotypes was present in both.

The CDR3 loop spans 16 amino acids. Germline V gene sequence: CDR1 MDHEN, CDR2 SYDVKM. V was clipped by 5 bases and J by 0 bases, with 13 bases between them. The V and J genes are TRBV28 and TRBJ2-2; D is possibly TRBD2 (5 bases). This receptor was obtained from a man aged 18 to 29 who received the YFV17D yellow fever vaccine. Sequenced here: CD8+ T cells sorted from PBMCs, sampled less than 16 days after the first yellow fever vaccination. CDR3 DNA sequence: TGTGCCAGCAGTCCTAGCTGGGGAACGAACACCGGGGAGCTGTTTTTT. Translated, it gives CASSPSWGTNTGELFF. The whole variable domain, remainder taken from reference TRBV28 and TRBJ2-2, is DVKVTQSSRYLVKRTGEKVFLECVQDMDHENMFWYRQDPGLGLRLIYFSYDVKMKEKGDIPEGYSVSREKKERFSLILESASTNQTSMYLCASSPSWGTNTGELFFGEGSRLTVL.